These 8 T cell receptor beta chains were all obtained from the same sample, sequenced in a study of cytomegalovirus exposure and HLA in healthy donors (TCRdb year 2017). The library relied on the immunoSEQ multiplex PCR assay. The multiplex PCR relied on a mix of 60 forward primers for TCR Vbeta segments and 13 reverse primers for TCR Jbeta segments. This immuneACCESS table, as held by TCRdb, lists in-frame sequences with V and J called but not all clones. Of the missing ones, under half trace to an unresolved V gene in checked studies; the others have no known cause. This sample's clone table shows about 210,000 clones. Of the sample, roughly 0.89% falls within the top ten clones. Sequencing was done on a sample of PBMCs. Receptor source: a woman aged 25 to 45 in good health and CMV-seropositive.

The chain uses TRBV29-1 and TRBJ2-3, with 10 bases identical to TRBD1. Germline V gives CDR1 SQVTM, CDR2 ANQGSEA. V was clipped by 4 bases and J by 5 bases; unmatched bases: 12. The CDR3 spans 16 residues. DNA for the CDR3: TGCAGCGTTGCCTTAGGTAGTGGGACAGGGGTAGATACGCAGTATTTT. It specifies CSVALGSGTGVDTQYF.

This rearrangement joins TRBV7-2 to TRBJ2-5; D possibly corresponds to TRBD2 (6 bases). The germline CDR1 and CDR2 sequences are SGHTA and FQGNSA. The CDR3 length is 17 residues. Trimming took 1 base from V and 5 from J, leaving 20 bases between them. Here the CDR3 reads CASSLVPYSGGGETQYF. The CDR3 DNA reads as TGTGCCAGCAGCTTAGTACCCTATTCCGGGGGTGGGGAGACCCAGTACTTC.

This chain joins TRBV7-8 and TRBJ2-2; D may be TRBD1 (6 bases). The CDR3 has 15 residues. V was shortened by 7 bases and J by 4 bases, with 16 bases between the two germline ends. Looked up from germline, CDR1 is SGHVS and CDR2 is FQNEAQ. Here the CDR3 DNA reads TGTGCCAGCACCGACAGGTCGTCACTCACCGGGGAGCTGTTTTTT. Its protein product is CASTDRSSLTGELFF.

This chain uses TRBV11-2 with TRBJ2-5, with 7 bases lining up with TRBD2. Germline V gives CDR1 SGHAT, CDR2 FQNNGV. With 1 base clipped from V and 2 bases from J, the junction kept 4 bases outside the gene matches. CDR3 length: 15 residues. As DNA, the CDR3 is TGTGCCAGCAGCTTAGTCGGACTAGGTCAAGAGACCCAGTACTTC. Encoded protein: CASSLVGLGQETQYF.

V usage is TRBV2 and J usage is TRBJ2-7; TRBD2 might be the D (6 bases). Trimming removed 8 bases from V and 2 bases from J, with 19 bases in between. Germline values: CDR1 SNHLY, CDR2 FYNNEI. CDR3 size: 15 residues. Written as DNA, the CDR3 is TGTGCCAGCCGACATACCGGGACTGAAGCCTACGAGCAGTACTTC. Its protein is CASRHTGTEAYEQYF.

The CDR3 region has the DNA TGTGCCAGCAGCGGCATTTTAGCGGGGGCTAGCACAGATACGCAGTATTTT. As protein: CASSGILAGASTDTQYF. The rearrangement links TRBV9 to TRBJ2-3, with 9 bases that match TRBD2. Germline CDR1 is SGDLS and CDR2 is YYNGEE. V trimming: 3 bases; J trimming: 0 bases; junction bases outside the gene matches: 8. This CDR3 has 17 amino acids.

This rearrangement joins TRBV30 to TRBJ2-4; 10 bases are shared with TRBD2. Trimming at V came to 2 bases and at J to 1 base, leaving 5 bases not matched to a gene. Germline-derived CDR1 and CDR2 are GTSNPN and SVGIG (reference sequence). There are 16 residues in the CDR3. CDR3 DNA sequence: TGTGCCTGGAGTTCCATGACTAGCGGGGCCAAAAACATTCAGTACTTC. Encoded protein: CAWSSMTSGAKNIQYF.

V usage is TRBV4-2 and J usage is TRBJ2-3; D is unclear. Per the germline V gene, CDR1 is LGHNA and CDR2 is YNFKEQ. Trimming pared 5 bases from V and 1 base from J, leaving 10 bases between. The CDR3 has 14 residues. CDR3 in amino acids: CASSVIRGTDTQYF. In nucleotides, the CDR3 is TGTGCCAGCAGCGTAATTCGGGGCACAGATACGCAGTATTTT.